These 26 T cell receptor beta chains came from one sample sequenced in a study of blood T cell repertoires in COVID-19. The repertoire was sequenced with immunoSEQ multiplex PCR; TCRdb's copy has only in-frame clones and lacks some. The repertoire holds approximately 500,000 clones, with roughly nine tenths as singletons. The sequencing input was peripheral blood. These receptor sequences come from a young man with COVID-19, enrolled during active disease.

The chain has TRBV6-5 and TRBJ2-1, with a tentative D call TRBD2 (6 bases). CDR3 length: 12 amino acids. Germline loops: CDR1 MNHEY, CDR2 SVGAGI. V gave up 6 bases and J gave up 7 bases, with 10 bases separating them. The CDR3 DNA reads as TGTGCCAGCAGACAGACTAGTAATGAGCAGTTCTTC. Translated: CASRQTSNEQFF.

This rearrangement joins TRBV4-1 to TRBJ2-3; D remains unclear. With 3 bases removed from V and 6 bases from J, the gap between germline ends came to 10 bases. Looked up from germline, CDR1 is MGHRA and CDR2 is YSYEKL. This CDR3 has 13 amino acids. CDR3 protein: CASSQPLADTQYF. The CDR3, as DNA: TGCGCCAGCAGCCAGCCCCTTGCGGATACGCAGTATTTT.

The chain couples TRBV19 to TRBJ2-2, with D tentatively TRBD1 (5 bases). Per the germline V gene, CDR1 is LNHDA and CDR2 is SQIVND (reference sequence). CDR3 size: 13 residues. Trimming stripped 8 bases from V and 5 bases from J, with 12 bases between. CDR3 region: CASQGPGTGELFF. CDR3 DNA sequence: TGTGCCAGTCAGGGCCCAGGGACCGGGGAGCTGTTTTTT.

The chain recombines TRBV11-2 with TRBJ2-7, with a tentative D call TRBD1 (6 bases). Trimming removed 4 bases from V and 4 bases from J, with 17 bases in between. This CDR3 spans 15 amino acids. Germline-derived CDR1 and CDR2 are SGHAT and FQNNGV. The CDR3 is CASSSRQATIYEQYF. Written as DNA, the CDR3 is TGTGCCAGCAGCTCCAGACAGGCGACCATTTACGAGCAGTACTTC.

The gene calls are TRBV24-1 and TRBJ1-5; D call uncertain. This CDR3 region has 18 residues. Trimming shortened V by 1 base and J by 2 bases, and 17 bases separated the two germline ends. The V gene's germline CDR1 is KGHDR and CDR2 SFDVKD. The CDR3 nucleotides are TGTGCCACCAGTGATTTCCGGCGAGCGGGGAAGGGCAATCAGCCCCAGCATTTT. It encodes CATSDFRRAGKGNQPQHF.

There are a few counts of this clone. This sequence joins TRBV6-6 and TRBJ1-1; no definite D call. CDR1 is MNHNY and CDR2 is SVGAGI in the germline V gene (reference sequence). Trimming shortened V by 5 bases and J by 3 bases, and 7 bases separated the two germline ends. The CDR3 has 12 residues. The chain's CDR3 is CASSPKYTEAFF. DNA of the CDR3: TGTGCCAGCAGTCCTAAGTACACTGAAGCTTTCTTT.

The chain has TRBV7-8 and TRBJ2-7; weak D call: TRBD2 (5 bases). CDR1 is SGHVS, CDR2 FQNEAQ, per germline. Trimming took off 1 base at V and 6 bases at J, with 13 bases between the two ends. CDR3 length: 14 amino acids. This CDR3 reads CASSLGATRGEQYF. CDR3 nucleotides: TGTGCCAGCAGCTTAGGAGCCACTAGAGGCGAGCAGTACTTC.

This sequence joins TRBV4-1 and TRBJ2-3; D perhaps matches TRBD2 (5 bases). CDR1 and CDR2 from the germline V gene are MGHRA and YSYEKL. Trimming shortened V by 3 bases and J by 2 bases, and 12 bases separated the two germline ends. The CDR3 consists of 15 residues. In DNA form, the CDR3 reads TGCGCCAGCAGCCACGAGGGTAGGGTCACAGATACGCAGTATTTT. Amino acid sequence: CASSHEGRVTDTQYF.

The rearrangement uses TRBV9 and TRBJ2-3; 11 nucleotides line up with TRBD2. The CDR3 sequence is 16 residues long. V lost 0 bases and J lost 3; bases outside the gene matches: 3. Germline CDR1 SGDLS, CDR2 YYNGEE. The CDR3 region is CASSVDTSGRTDTQYF. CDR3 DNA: TGTGCCAGCAGCGTAGATACTAGCGGGAGAACAGATACGCAGTATTTT.

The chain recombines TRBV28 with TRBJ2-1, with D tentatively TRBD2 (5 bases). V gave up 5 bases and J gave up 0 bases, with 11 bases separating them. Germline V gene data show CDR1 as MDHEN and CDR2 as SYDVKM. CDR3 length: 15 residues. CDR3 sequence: CASSPIGSSYNEQFF. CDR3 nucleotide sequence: TGTGCCAGCAGTCCCATTGGGAGCTCCTACAATGAGCAGTTCTTC.

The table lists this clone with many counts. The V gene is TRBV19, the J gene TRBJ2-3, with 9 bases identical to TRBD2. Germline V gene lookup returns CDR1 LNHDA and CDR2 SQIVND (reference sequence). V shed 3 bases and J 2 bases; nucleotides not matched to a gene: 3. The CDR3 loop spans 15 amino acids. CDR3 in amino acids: CASSIQREDTDTQYF. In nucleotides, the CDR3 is TGTGCCAGTAGTATTCAGCGGGAGGACACAGATACGCAGTATTTT.

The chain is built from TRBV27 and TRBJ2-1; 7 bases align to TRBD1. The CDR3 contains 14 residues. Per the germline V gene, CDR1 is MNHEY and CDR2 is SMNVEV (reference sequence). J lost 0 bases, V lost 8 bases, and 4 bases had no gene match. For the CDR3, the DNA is TGTGCCAGCGGGAGACAGGGCTCCTACAATGAGCAGTTCTTC. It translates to CASGRQGSYNEQFF.

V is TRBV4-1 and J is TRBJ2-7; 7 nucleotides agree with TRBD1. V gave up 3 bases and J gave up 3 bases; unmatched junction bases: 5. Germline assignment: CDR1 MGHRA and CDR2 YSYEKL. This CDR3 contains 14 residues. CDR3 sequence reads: CASSQARDSYEQYF. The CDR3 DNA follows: TGCGCCAGCAGCCAGGCCCGGGACAGCTACGAGCAGTACTTC.

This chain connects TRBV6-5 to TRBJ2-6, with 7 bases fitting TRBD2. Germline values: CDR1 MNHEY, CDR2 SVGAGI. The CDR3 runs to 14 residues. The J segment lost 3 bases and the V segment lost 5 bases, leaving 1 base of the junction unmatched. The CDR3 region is CASSRGDGANVLTF. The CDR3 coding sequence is TGTGCCAGCAGTCGGGGGGATGGGGCCAACGTCCTGACTTTC.

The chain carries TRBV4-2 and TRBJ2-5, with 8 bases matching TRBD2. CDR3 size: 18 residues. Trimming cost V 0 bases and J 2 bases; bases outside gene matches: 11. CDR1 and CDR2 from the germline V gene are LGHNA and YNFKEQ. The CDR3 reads CASSQEEEAGENQETQYF. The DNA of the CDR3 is TGTGCCAGCAGCCAAGAAGAGGAAGCGGGAGAGAATCAAGAGACCCAGTACTTC.

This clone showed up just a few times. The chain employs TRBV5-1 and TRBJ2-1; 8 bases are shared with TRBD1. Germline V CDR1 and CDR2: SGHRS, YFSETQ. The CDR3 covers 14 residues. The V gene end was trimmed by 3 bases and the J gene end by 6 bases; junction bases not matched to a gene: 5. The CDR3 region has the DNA TGCGCCAGCAGCTCTCATACAGGGGGCAATGAGCAGTTCTTC. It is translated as CASSSHTGGNEQFF.

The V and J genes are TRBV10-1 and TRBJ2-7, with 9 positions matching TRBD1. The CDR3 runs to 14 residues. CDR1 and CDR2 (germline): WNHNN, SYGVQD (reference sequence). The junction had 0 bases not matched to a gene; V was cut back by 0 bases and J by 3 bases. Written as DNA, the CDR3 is TGCGCCAGCAGTGAGTCGGGACAGGGCTACGAGCAGTACTTC. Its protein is CASSESGQGYEQYF.

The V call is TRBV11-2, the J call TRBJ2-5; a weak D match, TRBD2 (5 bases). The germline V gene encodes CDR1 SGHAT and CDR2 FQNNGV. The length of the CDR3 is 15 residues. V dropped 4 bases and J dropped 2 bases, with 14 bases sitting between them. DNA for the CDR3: TGTGCCAGCAGCTCCCGGCAGCGGAATCAAGAGACCCAGTACTTC. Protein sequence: CASSSRQRNQETQYF.

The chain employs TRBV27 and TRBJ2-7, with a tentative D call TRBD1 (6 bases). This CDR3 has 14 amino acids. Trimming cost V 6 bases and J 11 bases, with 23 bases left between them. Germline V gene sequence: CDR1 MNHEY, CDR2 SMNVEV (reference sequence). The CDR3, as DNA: TGTGCCAGCAGGATATCCGGGACACCCTCAAGTGAGTACTTC. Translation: CASRISGTPSSEYF.

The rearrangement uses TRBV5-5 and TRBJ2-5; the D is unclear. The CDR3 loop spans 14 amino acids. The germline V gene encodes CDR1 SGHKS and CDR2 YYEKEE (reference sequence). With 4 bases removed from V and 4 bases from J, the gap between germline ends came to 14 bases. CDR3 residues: CASSLRLSRETQYF. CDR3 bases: TGTGCCAGCAGCCTCCGACTGAGCAGAGAGACCCAGTACTTC.

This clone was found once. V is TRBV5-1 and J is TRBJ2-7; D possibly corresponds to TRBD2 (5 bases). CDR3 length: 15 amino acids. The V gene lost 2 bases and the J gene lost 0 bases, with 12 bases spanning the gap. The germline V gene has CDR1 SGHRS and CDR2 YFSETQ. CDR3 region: CASSFWAGNSYEQYF. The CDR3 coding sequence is TGCGCCAGCAGCTTTTGGGCGGGCAACTCCTACGAGCAGTACTTC.

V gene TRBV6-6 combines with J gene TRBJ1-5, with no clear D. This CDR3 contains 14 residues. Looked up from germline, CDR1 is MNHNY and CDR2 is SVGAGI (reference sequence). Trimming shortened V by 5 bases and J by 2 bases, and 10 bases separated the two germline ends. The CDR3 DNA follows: TGTGCCAGCAGTCCCGGGAGGCGCAATCAGCCCCAGCATTTT. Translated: CASSPGRRNQPQHF.

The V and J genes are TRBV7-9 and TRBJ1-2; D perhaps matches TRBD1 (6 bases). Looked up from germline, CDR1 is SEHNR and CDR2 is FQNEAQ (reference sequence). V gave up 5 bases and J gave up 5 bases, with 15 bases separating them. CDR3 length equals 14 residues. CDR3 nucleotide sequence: TGTGCCAGCAGCCCCGGGACGGGGACATATGGCTACACCTTC. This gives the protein CASSPGTGTYGYTF.

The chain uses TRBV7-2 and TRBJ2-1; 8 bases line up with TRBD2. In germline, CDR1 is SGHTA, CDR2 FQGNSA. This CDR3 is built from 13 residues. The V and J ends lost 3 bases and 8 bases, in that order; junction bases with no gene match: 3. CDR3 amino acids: CASSFSGDHEQFF. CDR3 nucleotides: TGTGCCAGCAGCTTTAGCGGGGATCATGAGCAGTTCTTC.

The CDR3 DNA reads as TGTGCCAGCAGTGACACCGGGACTAGCGGGAGGGGTGAGCAGTTCTTC. This sequence encodes CASSDTGTSGRGEQFF. J is TRBJ2-1 and V is TRBV25-1; TRBD2 matches at 16 bases. The germline V gene has CDR1 MGHDK and CDR2 SYGVNS. The CDR3 has 16 amino acids. V was clipped by 3 bases and J by 9 bases; unmatched bases: 5. Based on the CDR3 plus reference TRBV25-1 and TRBJ2-1, the full variable domain is EADIYQTPRYLVIGTGKKITLECSQTMGHDKMYWYQQDPGMELHLIHYSYGVNSTEKGDLSSESTVSRIRTEHFPLTLESARPSHTSQYLCASSDTGTSGRGEQFFGPGTRLTVL.

The CDR3 coding sequence is TGTGCCAGCAGCTTTAGTGGAGGGTCGAATCAGCCCCAGCATTTT. Its translation is CASSFSGGSNQPQHF. This chain uses TRBV11-2 with TRBJ1-5; D uncertain. Trimming removed 3 bases from V and 4 bases from J, with 13 bases in between. The CDR3 has 15 amino acids. Per germline, CDR1 SGHAT and CDR2 FQNNGV.